These T cell receptor beta chains were read from a single sample in a study of T cells in tuberculosis. Using immunoSEQ multiplex PCR, the repertoire was profiled, and TCRdb retains in-frame clones only, with some absent. The sample includes around 26,000 clones, approximately 94% of them seen just once. The sequenced material came from PBMCs. These receptors were obtained from a donor aged 5 to 30 with latent tuberculosis or without tuberculosis infection. Some clones in this sample may be carry-over from other donors' samples. CDR3s include the opening cysteine and the closing phenylalanine or tryptophan. D genes are given only for firm matches.

v_gene: TRBV6-1
len: 17
j_gene: TRBJ2-7
d_gene: TRBD2
CDR3nt: TGTGCCAGCAGTGGGCGGGCTAGCGGGACCGTTACCTACGAGCAGTACTTC
CDR3aa: CASSGRASGTVTYEQYF

v_gene: TRBV9
len: 14
j_gene: TRBJ2-5
d_gene: TRBD2
CDR3nt: TGTGCCAGCAGCTTAGGCGGGAGGCTAGAGACCCAGTACTTC
CDR3aa: CASSLGGRLETQYF

v_gene: TRBV7-6
len: 16
j_gene: TRBJ1-4
d_gene: -
CDR3nt: TGTGCCAGCTCTGGGATGCGAGGGGGGAGGGATGAAAAACTGTTTTTT
CDR3aa: CASSGMRGGRDEKLFF

v_gene: TRBV19
len: 14
j_gene: TRBJ1-1
d_gene: TRBD1
CDR3nt: TGTGCCAGTAAACTGGACAGGGGGCAGGTGTCAGCTTTCTTT
CDR3aa: CASKLDRGQVSAFF

v_gene: TRBV4-1
len: 15
j_gene: TRBJ1-4
d_gene: -
CDR3nt: TGCGCCAGCAGCCAAGAGAGGGCAGGTGTGGGAAAACTGTTTTTT
CDR3aa: CASSQERAGVGKLFF

v_gene: TRBV28
len: 17
j_gene: TRBJ1-5
d_gene: -
CDR3nt: TGTGCCAGCAACCCTCCGGGCAGGGTCCGTAGCAATCAGCCCCAGCATTTT
CDR3aa: CASNPPGRVRSNQPQHF

v_gene: TRBV5-1
len: 15
j_gene: TRBJ2-7
d_gene: TRBD2
CDR3nt: TGCGCCAGCAGCCCTAAGACTAGCGGGGCCTACGAGCAGTACTTC
CDR3aa: CASSPKTSGAYEQYF

v_gene: TRBV4-1
len: 13
j_gene: TRBJ1-4
d_gene: -
CDR3nt: TGCGCCAGCAGCCTTTTACCGGGTGAAAAACTGTTTTTT
CDR3aa: CASSLLPGEKLFF

v_gene: TRBV5-6
len: 13
j_gene: TRBJ1-2
d_gene: TRBD1
CDR3nt: TGTGCCAGCAGCGACAGGGGATTGAGGGGCTACACCTTC
CDR3aa: CASSDRGLRGYTF

v_gene: TRBV7-2
len: 15
j_gene: TRBJ1-5
d_gene: -
CDR3nt: TGTGCCAGCAGCGCATCAGGGGCTTCCTCTCAGCCCCAGCATTTT
CDR3aa: CASSASGASSQPQHF

v_gene: TRBV6-6
len: 12
j_gene: TRBJ2-7
d_gene: -
CDR3nt: TGTGCCAGCAGCGACGGGGCCTACGAGCAGTACTTC
CDR3aa: CASSDGAYEQYF

v_gene: TRBV7-8
len: 14
j_gene: TRBJ2-1
d_gene: -
CDR3nt: TGTGCCAGCAGCTTGGAGGAACAGTACAATGAGCAGTTCTTC
CDR3aa: CASSLEEQYNEQFF

v_gene: TRBV4-2
len: 15
j_gene: TRBJ2-7
d_gene: TRBD1
CDR3nt: TGTGCCAGCAGCCAAGCCGACAGGGGAAGGTACGAGCAGTACTTC
CDR3aa: CASSQADRGRYEQYF